A selection of T cell receptor beta chains follows, all from one sample in a study of CD8 T cells in ankylosing spondylitis. TCRdb ran MiXCR on the 5' RACE reads and lists one entry per CDR3 protein. The data contain 250,000 to 300,000 distinct CDR3 sequences, 18% of them singletons. The sample was blood, either unsorted or a sorted T cell fraction (not recorded which). These receptors all come from a male donor with ankylosing spondylitis or in good health (not recorded which). Each CDR3 is given with its conserved first and last residue. Each record gives: V gene, D gene, J gene, clone size, CDR3 protein, CDR3 DNA. D genes are given only for firm matches. The size of a clone is reported for some rows only, either as once, few or many, or as a class for expanded clones.

v_call: TRBV4-2
d_call: NA
j_call: TRBJ2-2
clone_size: NA
cdr3_aa: CASSQAVGHTNTGELFF
cdr3_nt: TGTGCCAGCAGCCAAGCTGTGGGACATACCAACACCGGGGAGCTGTTTTTT

v_call: TRBV7-9
d_call: NA
j_call: TRBJ2-1
clone_size: few
cdr3_aa: CASSATGSFYNEQFF
cdr3_nt: TGTGCCAGCAGCGCGACTGGGAGCTTCTACAATGAGCAGTTCTTC

v_call: TRBV20-1
d_call: NA
j_call: TRBJ2-1
clone_size: few
cdr3_aa: CSATRRDTNNEQFF
cdr3_nt: TGCAGTGCTACGAGAAGGGACACCAACAATGAGCAGTTCTTC

v_call: TRBV5-1
d_call: NA
j_call: TRBJ1-5
clone_size: few
cdr3_aa: CASSPDLDQPQHF
cdr3_nt: TGCGCCAGCAGCCCGGACCTAGATCAGCCCCAGCATTTT

v_call: TRBV15
d_call: TRBD2
j_call: TRBJ2-2
clone_size: few
cdr3_aa: CATSRDWSGNATGELFF
cdr3_nt: TGTGCCACCAGCAGAGATTGGAGCGGGAACGCGACCGGGGAGCTGTTTTTT

v_call: TRBV29-1
d_call: TRBD1
j_call: TRBJ2-1
clone_size: few
cdr3_aa: CSVETTGQGHPPYIEQFF
cdr3_nt: TGCAGCGTCGAAACGACGGGACAGGGTCACCCCCCCTACATTGAGCAGTTCTTC

v_call: TRBV7-9
d_call: NA
j_call: TRBJ2-3
clone_size: NA
cdr3_aa: CASSWETGTQYF
cdr3_nt: TGTGCCAGCAGCTGGGAGACAGGTACGCAGTATTTT

v_call: TRBV11-2
d_call: NA
j_call: TRBJ2-7
clone_size: few
cdr3_aa: CASSLGDTEYGGGPYEQYF
cdr3_nt: TGTGCCAGCAGCTTAGGGGACACGGAATACGGAGGGGGCCCCTACGAGCAGTACTTC

v_call: TRBV6-2/TRBV6-3
d_call: TRBD1
j_call: TRBJ2-2
clone_size: few
cdr3_aa: CATGTGTNTGELFF
cdr3_nt: TGTGCCACAGGGACAGGGACGAACACCGGGGAGCTGTTTTTT

v_call: TRBV29-1
d_call: NA
j_call: TRBJ2-1
clone_size: few
cdr3_aa: CSVDQNNEQFF
cdr3_nt: TGCAGCGTCGACCAGAATAATGAGCAGTTCTTC

v_call: TRBV9
d_call: TRBD1
j_call: TRBJ2-1
clone_size: few
cdr3_aa: CASSVGTGGVSSYNEQFF
cdr3_nt: TGTGCCAGCAGCGTAGGGACAGGGGGCGTTAGCTCCTACAATGAGCAGTTCTTC

v_call: TRBV6-5
d_call: NA
j_call: TRBJ2-1
clone_size: NA
cdr3_aa: CASSYRGSSYNEQFF
cdr3_nt: TGTGCCAGCAGTTACAGGGGGAGCTCCTACAATGAGCAGTTCTTC

v_call: TRBV7-6
d_call: TRBD2
j_call: TRBJ2-7
clone_size: NA
cdr3_aa: CASSPELAGGFYEQYF
cdr3_nt: TGTGCCAGCAGCCCGGAACTAGCGGGAGGGTTCTACGAGCAGTACTTC

v_call: TRBV2
d_call: NA
j_call: TRBJ2-7
clone_size: few
cdr3_aa: CASSENRVEEQYF
cdr3_nt: TGTGCCAGCAGTGAAAACAGGGTGGAGGAGCAGTACTTC

v_call: TRBV10-3
d_call: TRBD1
j_call: TRBJ2-5
clone_size: few
cdr3_aa: CAISPGQGGRETQYF
cdr3_nt: TGTGCCATCTCCCCGGGACAGGGAGGGCGAGAGACCCAGTACTTC

v_call: TRBV28
d_call: TRBD1
j_call: TRBJ2-5
clone_size: NA
cdr3_aa: CASRNRQGGRETQYF
cdr3_nt: TGTGCCAGCAGAAACCGACAGGGGGGTCGCGAGACCCAGTACTTC

v_call: TRBV7-6
d_call: NA
j_call: TRBJ2-3
clone_size: NA
cdr3_aa: CASSFQGGRTDTQYF
cdr3_nt: TGTGCCAGCAGCTTTCAGGGGGGGCGGACAGATACGCAGTATTTT

v_call: TRBV11-2
d_call: TRBD1
j_call: TRBJ2-7
clone_size: few
cdr3_aa: CASSVGTGGYEQYF
cdr3_nt: TGTGCCAGCAGCGTCGGGACAGGGGGGTACGAGCAGTACTTC

v_call: TRBV11-2
d_call: TRBD2
j_call: TRBJ2-2
clone_size: once
cdr3_aa: CASSSTPGLAGNTGELFF
cdr3_nt: TGTGCCAGCAGCTCGACTCCGGGACTAGCGGGAAACACCGGGGAGCTGTTTTTT

v_call: TRBV7-9
d_call: NA
j_call: TRBJ2-7
clone_size: few
cdr3_aa: CASSLFPSEVTDFEQYF
cdr3_nt: TGTGCCAGCAGCTTGTTTCCTAGCGAAGTCACGGACTTCGAGCAGTACTTC

v_call: TRBV20-1
d_call: NA
j_call: TRBJ2-5
clone_size: few
cdr3_aa: CSASPRGAGETQYF
cdr3_nt: TGCAGTGCTAGCCCCCGGGGGGCGGGGGAGACCCAGTACTTC

v_call: TRBV12-3/TRBV12-4
d_call: TRBD1
j_call: TRBJ1-1
clone_size: NA
cdr3_aa: CASSPWDSDGSDTEAFF
cdr3_nt: TGTGCCAGCAGCCCTTGGGACAGTGATGGATCGGACACTGAAGCTTTCTTT

v_call: TRBV20-1
d_call: NA
j_call: TRBJ2-7
clone_size: NA
cdr3_aa: CSARDHWSPYEQYF
cdr3_nt: TGCAGTGCTAGAGATCACTGGTCTCCCTACGAGCAGTACTTC